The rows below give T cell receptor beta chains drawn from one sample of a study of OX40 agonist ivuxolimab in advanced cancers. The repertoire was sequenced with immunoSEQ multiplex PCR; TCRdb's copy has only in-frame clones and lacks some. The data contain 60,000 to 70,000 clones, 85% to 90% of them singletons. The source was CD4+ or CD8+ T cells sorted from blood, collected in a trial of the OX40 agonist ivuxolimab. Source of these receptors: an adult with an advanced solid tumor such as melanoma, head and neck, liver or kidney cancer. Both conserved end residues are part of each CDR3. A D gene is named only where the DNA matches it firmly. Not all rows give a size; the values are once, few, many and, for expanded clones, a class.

TGTGCCTGGAGTAGGGATCGTGGAAAAGAGACCCAGTACTTC CAWSRDRGKETQYF . TRBV30 . TRBJ2-5
TGTGCCAGCAGTTTATACGGGAGGGGGCCAGATACGCAGTATTTT CASSLYGRGPDTQYF once TRBV27 . TRBJ2-3
TGCAGCGGGGTCGTTTGGGGGTTGTTGGGAAACACCATATATTTT CSGVVWGLLGNTIYF . TRBV29-1 . TRBJ1-3
TGTGCCAGTAGTTACCGGGAAGAGCAGTTCTTC CASSYREEQFF . TRBV19 . TRBJ2-1
TGTGCCAGTAGTATACTAGCGGGCAATGAGCAGTTCTTC CASSILAGNEQFF . TRBV19 TRBD2 TRBJ2-1
TGTGCCAGCAGTCCCTCGGGCGGGAACAATCAGCCCCAGCATTTT CASSPSGGNNQPQHF . TRBV27 . TRBJ1-5
TGTGCCACCGCCCCCCTAGCGGCTAGCACAGATACGCAGTATTTT CATAPLAASTDTQYF . TRBV19 TRBD2 TRBJ2-3
TGTGCCAGCAGCTGGTGGGGCACTGAAGCTTTCTTT CASSWWGTEAFF . TRBV5-6 . TRBJ1-1
TGTGCCAGCAGCCTAAAACAGGGGTGGTTGAACACTGAAGCTTTCTTT CASSLKQGWLNTEAFF . TRBV7-2 TRBD1 TRBJ1-1
TGTGCCAGCAGCACTAAGAAATGGACTAGCGGGAGGGCCCTCGGTTCGAATGAGCAGTTCTTC CASSTKKWTSGRALGSNEQFF medium-sized TRBV21-1 . TRBJ2-1
TGCAGCGTTGAAGGGCAGGCCCAAGAGACCCAGTACTTC CSVEGQAQETQYF once TRBV29-1 . TRBJ2-5
TGCAGCGGGGGACAGGGCCTGAACACTGAAGCTTTCTTT CSGGQGLNTEAFF . TRBV29-1 TRBD1 TRBJ1-1
TGTGCCATACATAGCGGGAATACGAACACCGGGGAGCTGTTTTTT CAIHSGNTNTGELFF . TRBV28 TRBD2 TRBJ2-2
TGTGCCAGCAGGCCGGCCTCTGGAAACACCATATATTTT CASRPASGNTIYF . TRBV6-6 . TRBJ1-3
TGTGCCAGCAGTGACCGACAGGGGGCGAGGTATGGCTACACCTTC CASSDRQGARYGYTF . TRBV6-1 TRBD1 TRBJ1-2
TGTGCCAGCAGCTCTTTGGGCAGGGCTAGCACAGATACGCAGTATTTT CASSSLGRASTDTQYF . TRBV14 . TRBJ2-3
TGTGCCAGCAGTGAAATCAGGGGGCGAAATGAAAAACTGTTTTTT CASSEIRGRNEKLFF . TRBV2 TRBD1 TRBJ1-4